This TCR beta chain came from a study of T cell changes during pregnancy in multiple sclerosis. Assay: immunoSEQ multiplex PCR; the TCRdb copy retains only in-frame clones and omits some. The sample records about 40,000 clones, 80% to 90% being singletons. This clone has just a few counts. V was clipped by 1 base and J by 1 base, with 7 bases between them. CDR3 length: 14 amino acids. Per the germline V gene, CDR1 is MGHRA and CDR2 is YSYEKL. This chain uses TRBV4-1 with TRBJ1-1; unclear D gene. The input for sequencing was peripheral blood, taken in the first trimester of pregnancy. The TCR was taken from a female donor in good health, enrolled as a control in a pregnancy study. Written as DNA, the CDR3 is TGCGCCAGCAGCCAAGTCTCAGGGAACACTGAAGCTTTCTTT. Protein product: CASSQVSGNTEAFF.